This T cell receptor beta chain was identified in a study of blood T cell repertoires in COVID-19. Losses at the gene ends were 1 base for V and 4 bases for J; bases not matched to a gene: 13. The germline V gene has CDR1 LGHNA and CDR2 YSLEER. The CDR3 is made up of 20 amino acids. Methods used by the authors: Nucleated cell number was recorded as an estimate derived from reference gene primer amplification. Profiling relied on immunoSEQ multiplex PCR, and the TCRdb table lists in-frame clones only, not all of them. The V and J calls and clone size come from that table; D and trimming were worked out from the DNA. The sample carries 200,000 to 300,000 clones, roughly 88% recorded once.

The sequenced sample consisted of peripheral blood. This sequence was found in a woman aged 25 to 39 with acute or convalescent COVID-19. The gene calls are TRBV4-3 and TRBJ2-1; 13 bases agree with TRBD2. Written as DNA, the CDR3 is TGCGCCAGCAGCCAAGTGTTTACAGGACTAGCGGGAGACCCTTACAATGAGCAGTTCTTC. Translation: CASSQVFTGLAGDPYNEQFF.